This TCR beta chain was sequenced during a study of T cells after yellow fever vaccination. Study information: Fractions of limited cellularity were prepared by means of SMART-Seq v4 Ultra Low Input.

Germline V lookup: CDR1 SGHVS, CDR2 FQNEAQ. The CDR3 runs to 19 residues. Trimming took 5 bases from V and 0 from J, leaving 23 bases between them. TCRdb recomputed calls from the 5' RACE reads with MiXCR, one row per CDR3 protein. The sample shows around 310,000 distinct CDR3 sequences, around 4% of them seen only once. This clonotype came up a few times. The sample consisted of PBMCs, taken on the day of the yellow fever booster vaccination. The clonotype was recovered from a man aged 18 to 30 who received the YFV17D yellow fever vaccine. The chain couples TRBV7-8 to TRBJ1-5; no reliable D call. The CDR3 DNA follows: TGTGCCAGCAGCCCCTACAGTGTAGGGATGACTTATAGCAATCAGCCCCAGCATTTT. As protein: CASSPYSVGMTYSNQPQHF.